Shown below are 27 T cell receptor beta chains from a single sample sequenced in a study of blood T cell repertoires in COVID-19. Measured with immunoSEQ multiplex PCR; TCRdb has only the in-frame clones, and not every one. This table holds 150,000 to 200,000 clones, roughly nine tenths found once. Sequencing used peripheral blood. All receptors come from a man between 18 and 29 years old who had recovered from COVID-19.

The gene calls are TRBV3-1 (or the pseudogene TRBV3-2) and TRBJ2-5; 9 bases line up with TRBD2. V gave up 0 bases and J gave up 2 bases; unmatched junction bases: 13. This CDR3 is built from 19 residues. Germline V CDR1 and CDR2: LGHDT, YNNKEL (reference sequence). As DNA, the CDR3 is TGTGCCAGCAGCCAAGAATCCCTAGCGGGGATCTCCCTACAAGAGACCCAGTACTTC. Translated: CASSQESLAGISLQETQYF.

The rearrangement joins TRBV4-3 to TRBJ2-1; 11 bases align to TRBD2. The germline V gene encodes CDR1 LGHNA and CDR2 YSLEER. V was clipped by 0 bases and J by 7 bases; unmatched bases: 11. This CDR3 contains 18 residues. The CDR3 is CASSQEFWLAGGGNEQFF. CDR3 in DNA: TGCGCCAGCAGCCAAGAATTTTGGCTAGCGGGAGGAGGGAATGAGCAGTTCTTC.

The CDR3 loop reads CASSSRDRGASSYEQYF. The CDR3, as DNA: TGTGCCAGCAGTTCAAGGGACCGCGGGGCGAGCTCCTACGAGCAGTACTTC. The chain has TRBV28 and TRBJ2-7, with D perhaps TRBD2 (6 bases). The CDR3 has 17 residues. V was trimmed by 4 bases and J by 0 bases, leaving 19 bases between them. Germline-derived CDR1 and CDR2 are MDHEN and SYDVKM.

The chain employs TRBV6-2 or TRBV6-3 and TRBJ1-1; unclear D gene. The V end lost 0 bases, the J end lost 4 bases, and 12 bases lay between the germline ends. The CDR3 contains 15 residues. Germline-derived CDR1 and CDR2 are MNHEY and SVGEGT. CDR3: CASSYSVRRGTEAFF. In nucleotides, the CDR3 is TGTGCCAGCAGTTACTCCGTCCGGCGGGGCACTGAAGCTTTCTTT.

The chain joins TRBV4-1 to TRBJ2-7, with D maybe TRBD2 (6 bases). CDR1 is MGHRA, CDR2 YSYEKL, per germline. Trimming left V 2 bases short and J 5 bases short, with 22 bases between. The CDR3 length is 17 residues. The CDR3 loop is CASSQLPRDSPVDEQYF. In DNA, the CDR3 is TGCGCCAGCAGCCAATTACCAAGGGACTCCCCGGTCGACGAGCAGTACTTC.

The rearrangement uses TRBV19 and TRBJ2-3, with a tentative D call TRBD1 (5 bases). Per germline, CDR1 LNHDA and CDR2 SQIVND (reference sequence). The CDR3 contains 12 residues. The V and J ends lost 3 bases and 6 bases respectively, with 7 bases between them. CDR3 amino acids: CASSIKGDTQYF. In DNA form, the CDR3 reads TGTGCCAGTAGTATTAAGGGGGATACGCAGTATTTT.

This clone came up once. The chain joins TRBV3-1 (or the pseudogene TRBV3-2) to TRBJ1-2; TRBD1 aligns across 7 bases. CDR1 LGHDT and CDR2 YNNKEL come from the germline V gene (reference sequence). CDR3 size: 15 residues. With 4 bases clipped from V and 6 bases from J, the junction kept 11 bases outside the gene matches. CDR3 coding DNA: TGTGCCAGCAGCCTAAAGGGGGCGAGAAATCATGGCTACACCTTC. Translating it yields CASSLKGARNHGYTF.

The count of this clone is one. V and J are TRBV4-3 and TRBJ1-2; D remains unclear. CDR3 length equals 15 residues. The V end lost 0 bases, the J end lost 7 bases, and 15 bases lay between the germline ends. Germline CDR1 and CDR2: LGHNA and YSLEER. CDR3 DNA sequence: TGCGCCAGCAGCCAAGAGGAGGGTTCCCCCCTTGGCTACACCTTC. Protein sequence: CASSQEEGSPLGYTF.

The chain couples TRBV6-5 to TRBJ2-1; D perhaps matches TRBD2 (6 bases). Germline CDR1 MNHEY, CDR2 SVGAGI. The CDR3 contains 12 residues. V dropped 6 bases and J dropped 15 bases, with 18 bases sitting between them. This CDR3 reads CASSSSSGWWFF. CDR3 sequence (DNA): TGTGCCAGCAGCTCCTCGAGCGGGTGGTGGTTCTTC.

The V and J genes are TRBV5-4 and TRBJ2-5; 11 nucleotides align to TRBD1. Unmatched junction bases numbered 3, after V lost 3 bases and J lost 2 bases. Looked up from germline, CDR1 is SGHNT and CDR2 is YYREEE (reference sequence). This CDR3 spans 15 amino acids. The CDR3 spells CASSYGDRGQETQYF. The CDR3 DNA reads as TGTGCCAGCAGCTATGGGGACAGGGGGCAAGAGACCCAGTACTTC. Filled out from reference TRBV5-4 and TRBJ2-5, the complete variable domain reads ETGVTQSPTHLIKTRGQQVTLRCSSQSGHNTVSWYQQALGQGPQFIFQYYREEENGRGNFPPRFSGLQFPNYSSELNVNALELDDSALYLCASSYGDRGQETQYFGPGTRLLVL.

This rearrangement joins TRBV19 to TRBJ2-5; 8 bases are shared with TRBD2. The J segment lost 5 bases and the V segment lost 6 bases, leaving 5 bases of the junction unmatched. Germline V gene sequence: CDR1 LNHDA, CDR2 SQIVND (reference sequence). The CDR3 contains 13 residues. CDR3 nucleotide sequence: TGTGCCAGTAGGGGGACTAGTAGGGAGACCCAGTACTTC. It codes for CASRGTSRETQYF.

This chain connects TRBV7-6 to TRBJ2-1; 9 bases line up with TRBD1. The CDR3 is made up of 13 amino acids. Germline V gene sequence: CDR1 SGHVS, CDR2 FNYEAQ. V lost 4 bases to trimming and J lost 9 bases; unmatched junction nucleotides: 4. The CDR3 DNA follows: TGTGCCAGCAGCTGGACAGGGGTCGGTGAGCAGTTCTTC. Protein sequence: CASSWTGVGEQFF.

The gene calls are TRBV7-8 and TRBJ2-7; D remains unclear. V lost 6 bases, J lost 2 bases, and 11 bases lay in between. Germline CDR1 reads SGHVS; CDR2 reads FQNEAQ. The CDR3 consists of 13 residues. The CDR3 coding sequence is TGTGCCAGCAGTCCTACTCCAACCTACGAGCAGTACTTC. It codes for CASSPTPTYEQYF.

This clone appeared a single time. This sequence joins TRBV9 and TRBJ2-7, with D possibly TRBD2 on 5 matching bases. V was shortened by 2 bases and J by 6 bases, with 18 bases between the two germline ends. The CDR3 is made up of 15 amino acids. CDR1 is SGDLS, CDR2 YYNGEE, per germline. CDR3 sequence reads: CASSVVDQPEGEQYF. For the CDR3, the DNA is TGTGCCAGCAGCGTGGTCGACCAGCCTGAGGGCGAGCAGTACTTC.

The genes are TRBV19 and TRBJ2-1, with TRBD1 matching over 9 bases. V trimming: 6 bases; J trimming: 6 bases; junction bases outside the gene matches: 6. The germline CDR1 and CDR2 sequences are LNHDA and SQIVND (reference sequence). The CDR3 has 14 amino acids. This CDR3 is CASRLRQGGNEQFF. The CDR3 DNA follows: TGTGCCAGTAGACTCCGACAGGGGGGCAATGAGCAGTTCTTC. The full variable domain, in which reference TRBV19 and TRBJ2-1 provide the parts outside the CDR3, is DGGITQSPKYLFRKEGQNVTLSCEQNLNHDAMYWYRQDPGQGLRLIYYSQIVNDFQKGDIAEGYSVSREKKESFPLTVTSAQKNPTAFYLCASRLRQGGNEQFFGPGTRLTVL.

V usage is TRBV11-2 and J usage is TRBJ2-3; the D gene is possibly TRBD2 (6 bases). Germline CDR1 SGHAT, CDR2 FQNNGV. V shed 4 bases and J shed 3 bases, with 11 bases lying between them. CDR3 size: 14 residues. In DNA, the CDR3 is TGTGCCAGCAGCTCATATGGGGGGACAGATACGCAGTATTTT. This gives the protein CASSSYGGTDTQYF.

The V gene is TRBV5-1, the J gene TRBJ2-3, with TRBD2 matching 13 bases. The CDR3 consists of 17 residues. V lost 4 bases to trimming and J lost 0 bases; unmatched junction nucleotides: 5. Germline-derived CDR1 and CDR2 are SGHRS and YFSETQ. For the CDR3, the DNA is TGCGCCAGCAGCCTGGGACTAGCGGGACTTAGCACAGATACGCAGTATTTT. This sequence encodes CASSLGLAGLSTDTQYF.

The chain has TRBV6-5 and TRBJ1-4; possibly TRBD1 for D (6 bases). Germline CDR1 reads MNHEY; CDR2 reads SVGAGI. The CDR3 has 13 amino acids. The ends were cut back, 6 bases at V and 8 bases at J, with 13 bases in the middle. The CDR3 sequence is CASSPTGWEKLFF. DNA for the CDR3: TGTGCCAGCAGCCCGACAGGCTGGGAAAAACTGTTTTTT.

CDR3 nucleotides: TGTGCCAGCAGCTTGGGGGCGGTTGGGGAGGGTGAGCAGTTCTTC. Amino acids: CASSLGAVGEGEQFF. The chain recombines TRBV7-2 with TRBJ2-1; possibly TRBD2 for D (7 bases). This CDR3 has 15 residues. CDR1 is SGHTA and CDR2 is FQGNSA in the germline V gene. V was cut by 3 bases and J by 9 bases, with 18 bases left in between.

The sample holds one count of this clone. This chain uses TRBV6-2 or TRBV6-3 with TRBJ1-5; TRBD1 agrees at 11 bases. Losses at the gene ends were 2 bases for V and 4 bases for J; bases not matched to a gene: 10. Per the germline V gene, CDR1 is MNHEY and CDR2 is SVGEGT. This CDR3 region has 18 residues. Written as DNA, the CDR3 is TGTGCCAGCAGTTACGGACAGGGGGCGAGGGTCCCTAATCAGCCCCAGCATTTT. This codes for CASSYGQGARVPNQPQHF.

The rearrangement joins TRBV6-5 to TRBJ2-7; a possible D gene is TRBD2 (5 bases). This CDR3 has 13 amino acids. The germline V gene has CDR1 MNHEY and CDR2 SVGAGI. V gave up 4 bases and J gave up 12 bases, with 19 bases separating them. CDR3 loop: CASSSTLPGWSYF. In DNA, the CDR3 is TGTGCCAGCAGTTCGACTTTGCCGGGGTGGTCGTACTTC.

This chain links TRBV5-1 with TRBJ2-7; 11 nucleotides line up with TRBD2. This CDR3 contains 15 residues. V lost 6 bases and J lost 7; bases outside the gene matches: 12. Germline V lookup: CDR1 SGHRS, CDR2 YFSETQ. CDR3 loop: CASTDLAGGPGEQYF. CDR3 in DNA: TGCGCCAGCACCGACTTAGCGGGAGGGCCGGGAGAGCAGTACTTC.

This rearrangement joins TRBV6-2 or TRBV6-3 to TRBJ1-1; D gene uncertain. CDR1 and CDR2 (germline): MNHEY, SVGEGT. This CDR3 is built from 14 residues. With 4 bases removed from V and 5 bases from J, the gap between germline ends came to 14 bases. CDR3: CASSSPVRGTEAFF. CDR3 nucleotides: TGTGCCAGCAGTTCCCCCGTAAGAGGAACTGAAGCTTTCTTT.

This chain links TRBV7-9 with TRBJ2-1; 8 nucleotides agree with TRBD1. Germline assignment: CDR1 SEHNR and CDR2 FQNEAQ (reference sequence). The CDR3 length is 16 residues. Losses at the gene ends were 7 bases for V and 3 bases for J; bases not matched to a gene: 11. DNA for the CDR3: TGTGCCAGCACTCCCGGAGACAGGGGAAACTACAATGAGCAGTTCTTC. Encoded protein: CASTPGDRGNYNEQFF. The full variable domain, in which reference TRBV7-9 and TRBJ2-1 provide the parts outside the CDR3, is DTGVSQNPRHKITKRGQNVTFRCDPISEHNRLYWYRQTLGQGPEFLTYFQNEAQLEKSRLLSDRFSAERPKGSFSTLEIQRTEQGDSAMYLCASTPGDRGNYNEQFFGPGTRLTVL.

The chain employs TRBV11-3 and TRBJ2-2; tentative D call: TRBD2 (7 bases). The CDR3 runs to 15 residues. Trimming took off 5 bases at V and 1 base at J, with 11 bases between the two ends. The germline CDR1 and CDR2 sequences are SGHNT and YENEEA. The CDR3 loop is CASSPRGGNTGELFF. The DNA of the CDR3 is TGTGCCAGCAGCCCGAGGGGGGGGAACACCGGGGAGCTGTTTTTT.

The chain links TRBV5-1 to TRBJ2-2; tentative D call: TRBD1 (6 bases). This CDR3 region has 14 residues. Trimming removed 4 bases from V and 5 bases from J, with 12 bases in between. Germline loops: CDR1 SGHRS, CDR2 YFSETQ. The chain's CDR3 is CASSADSFTGELFF. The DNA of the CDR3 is TGCGCCAGCAGCGCGGACAGTTTTACCGGGGAGCTGTTTTTT.

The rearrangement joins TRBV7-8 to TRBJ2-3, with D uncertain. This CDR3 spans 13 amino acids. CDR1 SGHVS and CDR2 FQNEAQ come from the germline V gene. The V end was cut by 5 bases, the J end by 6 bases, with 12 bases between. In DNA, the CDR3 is TGTGCCAGCAGCCTCCCTCCCTTGGATACGCAGTATTTT. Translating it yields CASSLPPLDTQYF.